This TCR beta chain is drawn from a study of beta chain features in type 1 diabetes listed by TCRdb under 2018. Notes on the research overall: No differences in mean age, gender distribution, total cell number or subset yield were found between patients and healthy donors. In the study, TCRB repertoires of sorted circulating CD4+ T cell subsets from recently diagnosed type 1 diabetes patients were compared with those of matched healthy donors. Naive and central memory subsets were obtained from all 30 or so donors, but regulatory and stem cell-like memory subsets were isolated from only 8 patients and about 8 healthy donors. A total of 85 million to 140 million sorted cells were examined across all samples, and a strong correlation was observed between cell number per subset and RNA yield.

The entire isolated RNA was reverse transcribed using the High Capacity cDNA Reverse Transcription Kit, and thus expressed TCRB transcripts were sequenced. Deep immunoSEQ sequencing was performed on naive, central memory and regulatory T cell samples, with an average of around 3.4 million total reads per sample. Sorted cells were lysed in RLT buffer and RNA was extracted with DNase-treated RNeasy Micro or Mini kits, depending on cell number. Each cell subset was processed separately to prevent cross-contamination, with patient and healthy donor samples processed together. The immunoSEQ multiplex PCR was used to amplify TCRB sequences from cDNA, yielding 87-bp fragments that span the CDR3 region. Amplicons were sequenced on the Illumina HiSeq platform. The study's own analysis went as follows. PCR bias was computationally corrected using synthetic template baselines, reads within Hamming distance 2 were collapsed, and singletons that could not be merged were discarded. Reads were aligned to IMGT to assign V, D and J genes, CDR3 length, and insertions or deletions at six rearrangement sites. Clonotype counts were normalized to sorted cell number within each subset before computing true diversity and Gini coefficients with the tcR R package. Repertoire sharing was quantified using the overlap coefficient calculated on TCRB nucleotide sequences. As a proxy for the pre-selection repertoire, out-of-frame TCRB sequences from naive cells were analyzed. Not all clones reach the TCRdb copy of this immuneACCESS table, which keeps in-frame sequences only. Checked studies attribute under half of the gap to unresolved V genes and leave the rest unexplained. Clone size and the V and J calls come from that table; the DNA yielded D and trimming. The sample profile shows a few hundred thousand clones; over 10% of them were found once. The ten top clones hold 0.017% of the sample.

This clone was seen more than once but under ten times. The specificity of this receptor is unknown. The input lacks base qualities; no much larger clone sits a single base away. Each donor gave one peripheral blood draw, approximately 110 mL on average, collected into heparinised tubes. Using a panel that included CD45RO, CCR7, CD25, CD127, CD95 and CD27, naive, central memory, regulatory and stem cell-like memory CD4+ T cells were sorted on a BD FACSAria II. Purity was above 95% for every sorted population. PBMCs were separated immediately by Lymphoprep density gradient centrifugation and were stained directly, without being cultured. So that batch effects would be minimized, each experiment stained and sorted samples in pairs, pairing one healthy donor with one patient. General findings and caveats noted by the study authors: PCR may preferentially amplify shorter templates, but because patient and control samples were amplified and corrected together, any resulting skew would affect both groups equally. Only small numbers of individuals were included in the HLA sub-analyses, which left unresolved whether HLA type had any influence on TCRB rearrangement. Because cDNA rather than genomic DNA was sequenced, highly expressing activated cells could have been over-represented, although no difference in activation and CD3 levels was found between groups. The naive, central memory and regulatory TCRB repertoires appeared to resemble one another more closely among patients than among healthy donors. Type 1 diabetes patients showed a moderate but significant shortening of TCRB CDR3 length in all four CD4+ subsets. Patients with type 1 diabetes made fewer insertions and deleted more nucleotides at VDJ recombination sites, implying thymic rearrangement abnormalities.

The TCR comes from a man aged 18 to 29 in good health. What was sequenced was naive CD4+ T cells from blood. Sample cell subset or site, as interpreted from the label and publication: true naive CD4+ T cells.

The nucleotides read TGTGCCACCGAGTCCGCCTACGAGCAGTACTTC. Its protein reads: CATESAYEQYF. The V gene is TRBV28 and the J gene is TRBJ2-7; no D gene can be assigned with confidence. The V and J ends are trimmed by 10 bases and 2 bases, leaving 9 bases between them. Sequences MDHEN (CDR1) and SYDVKM (CDR2) are obtained from the germline V gene. Reading from cysteine to phenylalanine, the CDR3 counts 11 amino acids. The read is trimmed to its CDR3 DNA, 33 bases read in frame from base 1. With the rest looked up from the reference TRBV28 and TRBJ2-7 genes rather than sequenced, the full variable domain is DVKVTQSSRYLVKRTGEKVFLECVQDMDHENMFWYRQDPGLGLRLIYFSYDVKMKEKGDIPEGYSVSREKKERFSLILESASTNQTSMYLCATESAYEQYFGPGTRLTVT.